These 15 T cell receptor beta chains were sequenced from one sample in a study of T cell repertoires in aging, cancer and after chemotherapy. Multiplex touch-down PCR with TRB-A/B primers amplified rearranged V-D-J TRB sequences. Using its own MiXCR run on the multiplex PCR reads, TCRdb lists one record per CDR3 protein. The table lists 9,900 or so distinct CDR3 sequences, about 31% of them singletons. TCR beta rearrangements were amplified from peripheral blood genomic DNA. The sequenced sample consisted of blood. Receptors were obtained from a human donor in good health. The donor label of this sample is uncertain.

The CDR3 reads CSVGTGGSGNTIYF. DNA of the CDR3: TGCAGCGTGGGGACGGGGGGCTCTGGAAACACCATATATTTT. This chain joins TRBV29-1 and TRBJ1-3; D possibly corresponds to TRBD1 (5 bases). The CDR3 extends over 14 amino acids. The V end lost 6 bases, the J end lost 0 bases, and 12 bases lay between the germline ends. Germline CDR1 is SQVTM and CDR2 is ANQGSEA.

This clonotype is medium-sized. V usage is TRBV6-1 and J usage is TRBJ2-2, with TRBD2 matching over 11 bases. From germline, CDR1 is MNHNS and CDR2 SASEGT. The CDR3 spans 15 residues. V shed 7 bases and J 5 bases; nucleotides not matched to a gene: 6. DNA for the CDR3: TGTGCCAGCATCCTACTAGCGGGGGAAACCGGGGAGCTGTTTTTT. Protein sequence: CASILLAGETGELFF.

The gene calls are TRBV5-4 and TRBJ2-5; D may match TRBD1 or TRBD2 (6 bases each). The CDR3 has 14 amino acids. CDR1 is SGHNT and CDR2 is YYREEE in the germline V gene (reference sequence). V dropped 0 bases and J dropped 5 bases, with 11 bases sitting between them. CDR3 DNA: TGTGCCAGCAGCTTGGGACGGGGGCCGGAGACCCAGTACTTC. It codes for CASSLGRGPETQYF.

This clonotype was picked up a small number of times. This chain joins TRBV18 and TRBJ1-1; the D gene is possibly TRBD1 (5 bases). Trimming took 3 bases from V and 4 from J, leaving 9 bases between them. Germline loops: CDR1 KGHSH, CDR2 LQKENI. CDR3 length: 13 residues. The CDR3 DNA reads TGTGCCAGCTCACCGTGGGACGGCACTGAAGCTTTCTTT. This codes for CASSPWDGTEAFF.

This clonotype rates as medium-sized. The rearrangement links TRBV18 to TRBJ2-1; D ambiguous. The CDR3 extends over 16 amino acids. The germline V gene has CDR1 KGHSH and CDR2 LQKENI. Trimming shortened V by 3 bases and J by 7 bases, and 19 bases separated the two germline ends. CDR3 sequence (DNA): TGTGCCAGCTCACCCAGTGGCCAAATTGGTGGTAATGAGCAGTTCTTC. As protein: CASSPSGQIGGNEQFF.

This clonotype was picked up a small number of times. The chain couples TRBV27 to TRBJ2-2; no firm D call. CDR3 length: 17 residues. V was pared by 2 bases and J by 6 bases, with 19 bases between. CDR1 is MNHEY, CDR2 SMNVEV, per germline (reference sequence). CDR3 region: CASSLAPNRVDAGELFF. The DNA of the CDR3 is TGTGCCAGCAGTTTAGCCCCAAACCGGGTTGATGCCGGGGAGCTGTTTTTT.

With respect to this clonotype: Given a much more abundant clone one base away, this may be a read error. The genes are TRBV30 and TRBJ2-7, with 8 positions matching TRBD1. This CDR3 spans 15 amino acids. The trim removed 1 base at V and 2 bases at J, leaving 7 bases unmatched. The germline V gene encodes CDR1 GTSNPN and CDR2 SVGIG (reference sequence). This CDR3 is CAWSGRTGFAYEQYF. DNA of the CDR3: TGTGCCTGGAGTGGAAGGACAGGGTTTGCCTACGAGCAGTACTTC.

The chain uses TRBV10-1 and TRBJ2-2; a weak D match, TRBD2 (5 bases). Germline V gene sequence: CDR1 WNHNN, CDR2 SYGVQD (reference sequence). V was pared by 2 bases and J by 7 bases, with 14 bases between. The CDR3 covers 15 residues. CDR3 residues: CASSESVVGIGELFF. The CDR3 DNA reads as TGCGCCAGCAGTGAGAGCGTCGTCGGGATCGGGGAGCTGTTTTTT.

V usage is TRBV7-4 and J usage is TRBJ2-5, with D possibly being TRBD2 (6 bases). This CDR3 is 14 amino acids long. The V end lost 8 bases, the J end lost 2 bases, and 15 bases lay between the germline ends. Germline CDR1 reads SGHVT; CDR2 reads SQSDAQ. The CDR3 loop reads CASSENRGQETQYF. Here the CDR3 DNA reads TGTGCCAGCTCCGAAAACCGGGGGCAAGAGACCCAGTACTTC.

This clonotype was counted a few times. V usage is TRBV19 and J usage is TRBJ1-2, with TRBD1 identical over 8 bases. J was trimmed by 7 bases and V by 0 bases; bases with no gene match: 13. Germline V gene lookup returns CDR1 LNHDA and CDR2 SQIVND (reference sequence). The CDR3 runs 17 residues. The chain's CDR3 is CASSIDGQAGGASGYTF. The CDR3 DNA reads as TGTGCCAGTAGTATAGACGGTCAGGCAGGGGGCGCGAGTGGCTACACCTTC.

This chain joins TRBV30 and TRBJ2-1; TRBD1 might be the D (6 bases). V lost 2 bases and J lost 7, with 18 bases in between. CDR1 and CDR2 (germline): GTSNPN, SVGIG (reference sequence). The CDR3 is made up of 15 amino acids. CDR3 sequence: CAWSTSGQGKNEQFF. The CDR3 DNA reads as TGTGCCTGGAGTACCTCCGGCCAGGGGAAAAATGAGCAGTTCTTC.

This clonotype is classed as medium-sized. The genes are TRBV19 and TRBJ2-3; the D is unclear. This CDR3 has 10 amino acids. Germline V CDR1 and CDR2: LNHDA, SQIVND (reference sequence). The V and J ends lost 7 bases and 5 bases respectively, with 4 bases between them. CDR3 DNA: TGTGCCAGTACCGGAGATACGCAGTATTTT. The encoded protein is CASTGDTQYF.

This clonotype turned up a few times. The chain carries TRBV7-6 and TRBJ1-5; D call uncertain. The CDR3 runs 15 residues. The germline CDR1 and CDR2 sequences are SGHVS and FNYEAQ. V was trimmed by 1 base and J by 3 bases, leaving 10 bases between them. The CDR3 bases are TGTGCCAGCAGCTTAGGCTCCGGCTTCAATCAGCCCCAGCATTTT. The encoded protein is CASSLGSGFNQPQHF.

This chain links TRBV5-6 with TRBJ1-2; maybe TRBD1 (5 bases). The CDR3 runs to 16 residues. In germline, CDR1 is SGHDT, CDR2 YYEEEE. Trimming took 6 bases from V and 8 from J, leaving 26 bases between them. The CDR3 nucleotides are TGTGCCAGCAATCCCGGGGCAGGGATATGGTCTTGGGGCTACACCTTC. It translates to CASNPGAGIWSWGYTF.

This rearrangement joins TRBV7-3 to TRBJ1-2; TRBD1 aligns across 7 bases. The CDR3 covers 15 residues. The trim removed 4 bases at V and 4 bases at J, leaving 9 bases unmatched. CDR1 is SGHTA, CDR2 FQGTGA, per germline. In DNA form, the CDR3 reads TGTGCCAGCAGCTCCAGACAGGGATACGTCTATGGCTACACCTTC. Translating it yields CASSSRQGYVYGYTF.